This passage covers 2 T cell receptor beta chains from one sample sequenced in a study of blood T cell repertoires in COVID-19. Sequencing was performed with immunoSEQ multiplex PCR; in TCRdb, only in-frame clones are kept and a portion is missing. The sample consists of 290,000 or so clones, roughly nine tenths of them appearing once. The specimen was peripheral blood. Receptors originate from a woman aged 25 to 45 with COVID-19, enrolled during active disease.

V is TRBV18 and J is TRBJ2-5; TRBD2 agrees at 8 bases. CDR1 and CDR2 from the germline V gene are KGHSH and LQKENI. Losses at the gene ends were 2 bases for V and 4 bases for J; bases not matched to a gene: 15. The CDR3 has 18 amino acids. This CDR3 reads CASSPIIRTSYRRETQYF. The CDR3 bases are TGTGCCAGCTCACCAATTATTAGGACTAGCTATAGGCGAGAGACCCAGTACTTC.

V gene TRBV19 combines with J gene TRBJ2-1, with 9 bases lining up with TRBD1. The V gene's germline CDR1 is LNHDA and CDR2 SQIVND (reference sequence). After removal of 6 bases from V and 3 bases from J, the junction contained 6 bases not matched to a gene. This CDR3 has 15 residues. CDR3 in amino acids: CASRLGTGSYNEQFF. CDR3 in DNA: TGTGCCAGTAGACTCGGGACAGGGAGCTACAATGAGCAGTTCTTC.